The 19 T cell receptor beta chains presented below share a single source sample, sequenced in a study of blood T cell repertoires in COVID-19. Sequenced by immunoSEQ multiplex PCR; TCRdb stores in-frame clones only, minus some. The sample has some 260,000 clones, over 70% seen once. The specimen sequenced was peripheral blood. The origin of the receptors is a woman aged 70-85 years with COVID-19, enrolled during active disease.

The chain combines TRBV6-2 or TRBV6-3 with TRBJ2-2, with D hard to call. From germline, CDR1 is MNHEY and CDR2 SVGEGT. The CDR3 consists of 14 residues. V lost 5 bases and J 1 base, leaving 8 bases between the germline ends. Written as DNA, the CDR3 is TGTGCCAGCAGTATTAACATGAACACCGGGGAGCTGTTTTTT. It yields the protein CASSINMNTGELFF.

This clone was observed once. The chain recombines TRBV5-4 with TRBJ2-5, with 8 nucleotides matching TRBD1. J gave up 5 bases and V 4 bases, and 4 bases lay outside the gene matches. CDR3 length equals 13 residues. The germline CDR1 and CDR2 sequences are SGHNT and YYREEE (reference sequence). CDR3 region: CASSRTGMETQYF. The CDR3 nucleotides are TGTGCCAGCAGCAGGACAGGGATGGAGACCCAGTACTTC.

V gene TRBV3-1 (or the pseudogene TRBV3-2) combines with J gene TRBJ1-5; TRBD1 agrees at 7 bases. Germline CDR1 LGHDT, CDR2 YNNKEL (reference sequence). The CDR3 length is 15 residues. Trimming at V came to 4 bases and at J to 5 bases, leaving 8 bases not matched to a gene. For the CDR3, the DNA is TGTGCCAGCAGCCTGACGACAGGGAAGGATCAGCCCCAGCATTTT. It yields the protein CASSLTTGKDQPQHF.

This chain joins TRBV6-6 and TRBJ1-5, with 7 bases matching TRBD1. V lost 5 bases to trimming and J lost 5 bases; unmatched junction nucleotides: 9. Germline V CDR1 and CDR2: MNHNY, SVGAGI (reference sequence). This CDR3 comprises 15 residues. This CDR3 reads CASSLPGQRYQPQHF. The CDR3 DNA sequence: TGTGCCAGCAGTCTCCCGGGACAGCGGTATCAGCCCCAGCATTTT.

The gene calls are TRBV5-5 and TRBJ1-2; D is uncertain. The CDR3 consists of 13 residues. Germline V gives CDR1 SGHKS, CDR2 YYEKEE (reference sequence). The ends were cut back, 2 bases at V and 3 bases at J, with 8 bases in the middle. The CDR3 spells CASSFSSDYGYTF. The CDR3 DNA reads TGTGCCAGCAGCTTCTCTAGTGACTATGGCTACACCTTC.

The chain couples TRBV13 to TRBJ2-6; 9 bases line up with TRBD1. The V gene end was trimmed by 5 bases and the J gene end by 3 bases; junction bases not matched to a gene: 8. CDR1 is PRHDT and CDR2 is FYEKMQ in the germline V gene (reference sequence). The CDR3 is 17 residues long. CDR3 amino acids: CASSPRDRAIGANVLTF. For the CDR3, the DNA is TGTGCCAGCAGCCCCCGGGACAGGGCAATTGGGGCCAACGTCCTGACTTTC.

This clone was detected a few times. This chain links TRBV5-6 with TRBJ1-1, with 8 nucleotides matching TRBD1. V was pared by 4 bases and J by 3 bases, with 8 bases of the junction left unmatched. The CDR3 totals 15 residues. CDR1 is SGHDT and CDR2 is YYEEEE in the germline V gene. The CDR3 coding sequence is TGTGCCAGCAGCCGACAGGGGATGGCGTACACTGAAGCTTTCTTT. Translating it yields CASSRQGMAYTEAFF.

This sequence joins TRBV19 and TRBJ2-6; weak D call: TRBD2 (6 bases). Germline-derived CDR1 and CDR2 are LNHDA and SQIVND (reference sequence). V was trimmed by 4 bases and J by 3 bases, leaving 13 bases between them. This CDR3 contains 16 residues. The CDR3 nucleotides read TGTGCCAGTAGTACGCCACTAGCCCGTGGGGCCAACGTCCTGACTTTC. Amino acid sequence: CASSTPLARGANVLTF. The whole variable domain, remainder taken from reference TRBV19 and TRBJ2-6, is DGGITQSPKYLFRKEGQNVTLSCEQNLNHDAMYWYRQDPGQGLRLIYYSQIVNDFQKGDIAEGYSVSREKKESFPLTVTSAQKNPTAFYLCASSTPLARGANVLTFGAGSRLTVL.

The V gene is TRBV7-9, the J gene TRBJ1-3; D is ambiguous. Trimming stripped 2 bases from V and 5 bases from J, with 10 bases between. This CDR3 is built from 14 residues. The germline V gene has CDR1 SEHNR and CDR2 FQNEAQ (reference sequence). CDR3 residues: CASSLWRGRNTIYF. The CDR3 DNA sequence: TGTGCCAGCAGCTTATGGCGAGGGAGAAACACCATATATTTT.

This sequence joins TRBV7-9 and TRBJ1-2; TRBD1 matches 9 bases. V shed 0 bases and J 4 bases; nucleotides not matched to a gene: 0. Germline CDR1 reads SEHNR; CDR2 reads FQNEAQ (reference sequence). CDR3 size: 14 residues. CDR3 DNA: TGTGCCAGCAGCTTAGCGGGACAGGGCTATGGCTACACCTTC. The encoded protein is CASSLAGQGYGYTF.

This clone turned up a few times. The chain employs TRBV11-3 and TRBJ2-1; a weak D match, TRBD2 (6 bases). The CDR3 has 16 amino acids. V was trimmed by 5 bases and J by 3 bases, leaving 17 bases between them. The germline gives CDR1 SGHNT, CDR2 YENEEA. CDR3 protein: CASSPPWVAVYNEQFF. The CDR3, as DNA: TGTGCCAGCAGCCCTCCCTGGGTAGCGGTCTACAATGAGCAGTTCTTC.

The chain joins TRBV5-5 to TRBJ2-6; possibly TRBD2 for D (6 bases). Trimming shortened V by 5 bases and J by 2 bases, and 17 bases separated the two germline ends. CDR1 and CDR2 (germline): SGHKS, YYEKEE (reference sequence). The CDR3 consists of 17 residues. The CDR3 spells CASSMNSGAPGANVLTF. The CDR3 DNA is TGTGCCAGCAGTATGAATAGCGGAGCACCTGGGGCCAACGTCCTGACTTTC.

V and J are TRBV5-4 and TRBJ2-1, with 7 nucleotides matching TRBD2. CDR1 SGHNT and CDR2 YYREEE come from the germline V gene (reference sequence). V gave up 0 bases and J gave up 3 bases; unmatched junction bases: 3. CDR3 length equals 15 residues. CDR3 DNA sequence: TGTGCCAGCAGCTTGGCCCGGGACTACTACAATGAGCAGTTCTTC. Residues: CASSLARDYYNEQFF.

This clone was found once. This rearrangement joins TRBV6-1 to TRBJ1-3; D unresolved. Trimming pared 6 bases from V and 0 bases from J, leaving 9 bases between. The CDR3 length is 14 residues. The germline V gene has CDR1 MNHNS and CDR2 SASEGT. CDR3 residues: CASRRGSSGNTIYF. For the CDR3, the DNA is TGTGCCAGCAGACGCGGGAGCTCTGGAAACACCATATATTTT.

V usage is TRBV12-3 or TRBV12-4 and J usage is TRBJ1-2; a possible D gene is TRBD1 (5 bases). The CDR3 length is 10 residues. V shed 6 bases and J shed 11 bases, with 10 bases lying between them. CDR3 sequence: CASSREVYTF. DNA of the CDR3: TGTGCCAGCAGCAGGGAGGTTTACACCTTC.

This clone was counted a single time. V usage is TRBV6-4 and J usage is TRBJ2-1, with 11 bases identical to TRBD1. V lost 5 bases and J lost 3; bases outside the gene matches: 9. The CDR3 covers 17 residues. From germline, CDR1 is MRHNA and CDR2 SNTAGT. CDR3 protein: CASSRTGGSSNYNEQFF. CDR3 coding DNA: TGTGCCAGCAGTAGGACAGGGGGCTCTAGTAACTACAATGAGCAGTTCTTC.

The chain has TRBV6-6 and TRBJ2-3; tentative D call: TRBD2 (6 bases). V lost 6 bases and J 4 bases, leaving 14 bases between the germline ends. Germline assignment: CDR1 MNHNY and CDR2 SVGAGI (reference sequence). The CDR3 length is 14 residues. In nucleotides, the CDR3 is TGTGCCAGCAGCCCACGGGGGAGCGCAGATACGCAGTATTTT. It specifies CASSPRGSADTQYF.

CDR3: CATSGDIAAEQYF. The CDR3 DNA reads TGTGCCACCAGTGGAGACATCGCCGCGGAGCAGTACTTC. The genes are TRBV24-1 and TRBJ2-7; D unresolved. Germline V lookup: CDR1 KGHDR, CDR2 SFDVKD. Trimming shortened V by 5 bases and J by 7 bases, and 14 bases separated the two germline ends. The CDR3 totals 13 residues.

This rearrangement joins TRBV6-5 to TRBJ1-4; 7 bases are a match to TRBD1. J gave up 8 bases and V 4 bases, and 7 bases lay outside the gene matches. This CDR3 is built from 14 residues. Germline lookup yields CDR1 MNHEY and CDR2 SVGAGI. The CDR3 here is CASSSDRVGEKLFF. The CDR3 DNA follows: TGTGCCAGCAGTTCCGACAGGGTTGGGGAAAAACTGTTTTTT.